This paragraph covers one TCR beta chain sequence. What it recognizes is unknown. The data derive from a study of T cell responses to AZD1222 COVID-19 vaccine. General study findings and limits: In all cases, repertoires were sampled only after the peak T cell response. Females made up more of the donors, who were largely white British, and clonal diversity may have come out too low. Epitopes outside B.1.351 and B.1.1.7 mutated regions reportedly drew nearly half of spike TCRs.

Some clones are missing from TCRdb's copy, which holds only in-frame ones; the method was immunoSEQ multiplex PCR. The sample carries 250,000 to 300,000 clones, around 92% recorded once. Second-dose intervals near 4 or 12 weeks were combined. V was pared by 2 bases and J by 6 bases, with 10 bases between. CDR1 is MNHEY, CDR2 SVGAGI, per germline. CDR3 length: 13 residues. This TCR came from an adult who received the AZD1222 COVID-19 vaccine. The chain uses TRBV6-5 and TRBJ2-5, with D unresolved. The source was peripheral blood, collected 28 days after the second AZD1222 dose. The CDR3 spells CASSYDSKKTQYF. The CDR3 coding sequence is TGTGCCAGCAGTTACGACTCCAAAAAGACCCAGTACTTC.